This T cell receptor beta chain was sequenced during a study of regulatory T cells in long-lasting Graves disease. Time point specified: newly diagnosed GD, antithyroid drugs for less than 3 months. RNA from PBMCs was the source of the TCR library. One endocrinology department in Xi'an, China, was where patients came from. According to the study, TCR beta libraries were built with iRepertoire HTBI primers and CDR3-region Arm-PCR. Each CDR3 protein is one row after TCRdb ran MiXCR on the multiplex PCR reads. The table has about 240,000 distinct CDR3 sequences, 20% seen once; the top ten hold 14%. The clonotype comes from a female donor with Graves disease. Specimen: peripheral blood mononuclear cells (PBMCs), collected at new diagnosis, from a patient treated with antithyroid drugs.

The CDR3 region is CASSLWWGVGQPQHF. CDR3 nucleotide sequence: TGTGCCAGCAGTTTATGGTGGGGAGTGGGTCAGCCCCAGCATTTT. The rearrangement uses TRBV27 and TRBJ1-5; D not certain. Trimming removed 1 base from V and 6 bases from J, with 13 bases in between. The CDR3 is 15 amino acids. Germline V gene sequence: CDR1 MNHEY, CDR2 SMNVEV (reference sequence).